The 3 T cell receptor beta chains in this list originate from one sample, sequenced in a study of somatic mutations in cytotoxic T cells in rheumatoid arthritis. Data came from immunoSEQ multiplex PCR; TCRdb stores just in-frame clones and leaves some out. The table shows 15,000 to 20,000 clones, with over 75% occurring only once. The source material was CD8+ T cells sorted from blood. The source of these receptors is an adult with rheumatoid arthritis.

The chain recombines TRBV9 with TRBJ2-3; 7 nucleotides match TRBD1. This CDR3 region has 16 residues. V lost 3 bases to trimming and J lost 1 base; unmatched junction nucleotides: 8. Looked up from germline, CDR1 is SGDLS and CDR2 is YYNGEE. The CDR3 nucleotides read TGTGCCAGCAGCGGCCTTACAGGGGCGGGCACAGATACGCAGTATTTT. The encoded protein is CASSGLTGAGTDTQYF.

This rearrangement joins TRBV6-1 to TRBJ2-1; TRBD2 matches at 10 bases. Looked up from germline, CDR1 is MNHNS and CDR2 is SASEGT. The V gene end was trimmed by 2 bases and the J gene end by 10 bases; junction bases not matched to a gene: 8. The CDR3 extends over 15 amino acids. This CDR3 reads CASSELSGGAGEQFF. The CDR3 bases are TGTGCCAGCAGTGAACTAAGCGGGGGGGCCGGGGAGCAGTTCTTC.

The chain employs TRBV9 and TRBJ1-5, with D perhaps matching TRBD1 (5 bases). Per the germline V gene, CDR1 is SGDLS and CDR2 is YYNGEE. This CDR3 comprises 14 residues. With 3 bases removed from V and 2 bases from J, the gap between germline ends came to 9 bases. CDR3 residues: CASSGDSGNQPQHF. Written as DNA, the CDR3 is TGTGCCAGCAGCGGCGACAGCGGCAATCAGCCCCAGCATTTT.